These 21 T cell receptor beta chains originate from one sample sequenced in a study of cytomegalovirus exposure and HLA in healthy donors. The primer mix had 60 Vbeta and 13 Jbeta primers. Libraries were prepared by immunoSEQ multiplex PCR; TCRdb keeps only in-frame clonotypes and omits some of them. The table has 150,000 to 200,000 clones, 75% to 90% seen once; the top ten hold approximately 0.98%. The material sequenced was PBMCs. These receptors all come from a boy aged 2 to 10 in good health and CMV-seronegative.

This clone showed up just once. V and J are TRBV5-8 and TRBJ2-1; D is undetermined. Germline CDR1 SGHTS, CDR2 YDEGEE. Deletions cut 3 bases from V and 4 bases from J, with 2 bases between. This CDR3 has 11 residues. The CDR3 DNA follows: TGTGCCAGCAGCTCGTACAATGAGCAGTTCTTC. It is translated as CASSSYNEQFF.

V usage is TRBV9 and J usage is TRBJ2-3, with 10 bases lining up with TRBD2. The CDR3 consists of 18 residues. The junction had 10 bases not matched to a gene; V was cut back by 0 bases and J by 3 bases. In germline, CDR1 is SGDLS, CDR2 YYNGEE. CDR3: CASSVEGLASSRTDTQYF. DNA for the CDR3: TGTGCCAGCAGCGTAGAGGGACTAGCGTCTTCGAGAACAGATACGCAGTATTTT.

The chain has TRBV6-1 and TRBJ2-7; 12 bases match TRBD1. V shed 1 base, J shed 2 bases, and the junction held 0 bases outside the gene matches. The CDR3 has 15 amino acids. The germline V gene has CDR1 MNHNS and CDR2 SASEGT. CDR3 DNA sequence: TGTGCCAGCAGTGAAGGGGACAGGGGGCCCTACGAGCAGTACTTC. Its translation is CASSEGDRGPYEQYF.

The chain has TRBV20-1 and TRBJ2-3; D ambiguous. The CDR3 length is 11 residues. The germline V gene encodes CDR1 DFQATT and CDR2 SNEGSKA (reference sequence). V lost 1 base to trimming and J lost 6 bases, with 5 bases between them. The CDR3 sequence: CSARARDTQYF. The CDR3 nucleotides read TGCAGTGCTAGAGCGAGGGATACGCAGTATTTT.

This chain connects TRBV7-3 to TRBJ2-5, with no clear D. The germline V gene encodes CDR1 SGHTA and CDR2 FQGTGA. The CDR3 runs 15 residues. V gave up 5 bases and J gave up 1 base, with 14 bases separating them. The CDR3 loop reads CASSPRPASQETQYF. In nucleotides, the CDR3 is TGTGCCAGCAGCCCACGTCCTGCGAGCCAAGAGACCCAGTACTTC.

This chain uses TRBV7-6 with TRBJ2-7; 9 nucleotides align to TRBD2. The V gene's germline CDR1 is SGHVS and CDR2 FNYEAQ. The V segment lost 2 bases and the J segment 3 bases; nucleotides outside the gene matches: 8. The CDR3 totals 16 residues. CDR3 nucleotide sequence: TGTGCCAGCAGCTTAAGATCAGCGGGGGGTTTCTACGAGCAGTACTTC. Amino acids: CASSLRSAGGFYEQYF. Complete variable domain (other parts from reference TRBV7-6 and TRBJ2-7): GAGVSQSPRYKVTKRGQDVALRCDPISGHVSLYWYRQALGQGPEFLTYFNYEAQQDKSGLPNDRFSAERPEGSISTLTIQRTEQRDSAMYRCASSLRSAGGFYEQYFGPGTRLTVT.

The gene calls are TRBV30 and TRBJ1-1, with D perhaps TRBD1 (6 bases). Germline V CDR1 and CDR2: GTSNPN, SVGIG (reference sequence). V was pared by 2 bases and J by 5 bases, with 15 bases between. The CDR3 is 14 residues long. DNA of the CDR3: TGTGCCTGGAGTATCACGGGAAGGGGGACTGAAGCTTTCTTT. This sequence encodes CAWSITGRGTEAFF. Complete variable domain (other parts from reference TRBV30 and TRBJ1-1): SQTIHQWPATLVQPVGSPLSLECTVEGTSNPNLYWYRQAAGRGLQLLFYSVGIGQISSEVPQNLSASRPQDRQFILSSKKLLLSDSGFYLCAWSITGRGTEAFFGQGTRLTVV.

The chain couples TRBV7-3 to TRBJ2-1; tentatively, D is TRBD2 (7 bases). Trimming removed 0 bases from V and 3 bases from J, with 12 bases in between. From germline, CDR1 is SGHTA and CDR2 FQGTGA. CDR3 length: 16 residues. The CDR3 DNA follows: TGTGCCAGCAGCTTAACGGCGGGGGCGGTCTACAATGAGCAGTTCTTC. It codes for CASSLTAGAVYNEQFF.

This rearrangement joins TRBV29-1 to TRBJ2-2; D gene unclear. The germline V and J ends were trimmed by 4 bases and 0 bases, with 6 bases remaining between them. Germline lookup yields CDR1 SQVTM and CDR2 ANQGSEA. This CDR3 has 13 residues. The CDR3 region has the DNA TGCAGCGTTGTAGTCGCGAACACCGGGGAGCTGTTTTTT. Residues: CSVVVANTGELFF.

The chain uses TRBV15 and TRBJ2-2; TRBD2 agrees at 8 bases. Germline V CDR1 and CDR2: LNHNV, YYDKDF (reference sequence). Trimming removed 1 base from V and 3 bases from J; junction bases left unmatched: 4. The CDR3 extends over 16 amino acids. The CDR3 DNA sequence: TGTGCCACCAGCAGAGTCCCGGGGGGGGACACCGGGGAGCTGTTTTTT. Translating it yields CATSRVPGGDTGELFF.

The rearrangement uses TRBV30 and TRBJ2-3; TRBD2 matches at 11 bases. Germline V CDR1 and CDR2: GTSNPN, SVGIG (reference sequence). Germline trimming cut 0 bases from V and 2 bases from J; bases unmatched to any gene: 7. The CDR3 consists of 17 residues. The CDR3 region is CAWSVPGTSGLTDTQYF. CDR3 DNA: TGTGCCTGGAGTGTTCCCGGGACTAGCGGCCTCACAGATACGCAGTATTTT.

CDR3 sequence: CAWSKDLPGAQYF. CDR3 DNA: TGTGCCTGGAGTAAGGACTTACCGGGGGCCCAGTACTTC. The chain combines TRBV30 with TRBJ2-5, with D perhaps TRBD2 (6 bases). Per the germline V gene, CDR1 is GTSNPN and CDR2 is SVGIG (reference sequence). The CDR3 length is 13 residues. V lost 2 bases and J lost 9, with 16 bases in between.

The chain employs TRBV9 and TRBJ2-2, with D possibly being TRBD2 (5 bases). The CDR3 runs to 14 residues. Trimming took off 0 bases at V and 5 bases at J, with 8 bases between the two ends. Germline V lookup: CDR1 SGDLS, CDR2 YYNGEE. DNA for the CDR3: TGTGCCAGCAGCGTAGCGGGATTAACCGGGGAGCTGTTTTTT. Translating gives CASSVAGLTGELFF.

This clone was found a few times. This chain uses TRBV7-9 with TRBJ2-1; 7 nucleotides match TRBD2. V was clipped by 5 bases and J by 1 base; unmatched bases: 5. The CDR3 totals 15 residues. Germline-derived CDR1 and CDR2 are SEHNR and FQNEAQ (reference sequence). In DNA form, the CDR3 reads TGTGCCAGCAGCCGACCAGCGGGGTCCTACAATGAGCAGTTCTTC. It encodes CASSRPAGSYNEQFF.

This clone was observed once. The chain couples TRBV2 to TRBJ2-2, with TRBD1 identical over 8 bases. This CDR3 spans 16 amino acids. Germline assignment: CDR1 SNHLY and CDR2 FYNNEI. The trim removed 1 base at V and 1 base at J, leaving 2 bases unmatched. The CDR3 DNA reads TGTGCCAGCAGTGAAGAGGGGACAGGGAACACCGGGGAGCTGTTTTTT. It encodes CASSEEGTGNTGELFF. The full variable domain, completed using reference TRBV2 and TRBJ2-2, is EPEVTQTPSHQVTQMGQEVILRCVPISNHLYFYWYRQILGQKVEFLVSFYNNEISEKSEIFDDQFSVERPDGSNFTLKIRSTKLEDSAMYFCASSEEGTGNTGELFFGEGSRLTVL.

CDR3 DNA: TGTGCCAGCAGTCAGGGCTCTGGGATGAACACCATATATTTT. Its translation: CASSQGSGMNTIYF. The V gene is TRBV6-1, the J gene TRBJ1-3; TRBD1 is a possible D gene (5 bases). The CDR3 contains 14 residues. Germline CDR1 reads MNHNS; CDR2 reads SASEGT. Deletions cut 5 bases from V and 7 bases from J, with 15 bases between.

The chain links TRBV2 to TRBJ1-1, with a possible D match to TRBD1 (5 bases). CDR1 SNHLY and CDR2 FYNNEI come from the germline V gene. The CDR3 is 13 amino acids. Trimming took 3 bases from V and 8 from J, leaving 13 bases between them. CDR3 protein: CASSDWQGGEAFF. CDR3 coding DNA: TGTGCCAGCAGTGACTGGCAGGGCGGAGAAGCTTTCTTT.

This clone was detected only a few times. The chain recombines TRBV5-1 with TRBJ1-4, with 10 nucleotides matching TRBD1. This CDR3 is built from 14 residues. J gave up 8 bases and V 7 bases, and 8 bases lay outside the gene matches. Per germline, CDR1 SGHRS and CDR2 YFSETQ. CDR3 sequence reads: CASGTGTGEEKLFF. CDR3 nucleotides: TGCGCCAGCGGTACCGGGACAGGGGAGGAAAAACTGTTTTTT.

The chain combines TRBV19 with TRBJ2-1; TRBD1 might be the D (5 bases). This CDR3 region has 15 residues. Trimming took 1 base from V and 4 from J, leaving 11 bases between them. Germline V CDR1 and CDR2: LNHDA, SQIVND (reference sequence). Here the CDR3 DNA reads TGTGCCAGTAGTATAGGCCCTACAGGTTACAATGAGCAGTTCTTC. It codes for CASSIGPTGYNEQFF.

V is TRBV28 and J is TRBJ2-2; a possible D gene is TRBD1 (6 bases). Germline V gene data show CDR1 as MDHEN and CDR2 as SYDVKM. CDR3 size: 14 residues. Trimming took 8 bases from V and 1 from J, leaving 11 bases between them. The DNA for the CDR3 is TGTGCCAGCGCCATCAGGGGGAACACCGGGGAGCTGTTTTTT. Amino acids: CASAIRGNTGELFF.

CDR3 sequence (DNA): TGTGCCACAACCAGGACAGGTGCAGCGGGGGGTTTGAATGAGCAGTTCTTC. Its translation: CATTRTGAAGGLNEQFF. The V and J genes are TRBV11-2 and TRBJ2-1; 9 bases align to TRBD2. Looked up from germline, CDR1 is SGHAT and CDR2 is FQNNGV. The CDR3 is 17 amino acids. V shed 10 bases, J shed 7 bases, and the junction held 20 bases outside the gene matches.